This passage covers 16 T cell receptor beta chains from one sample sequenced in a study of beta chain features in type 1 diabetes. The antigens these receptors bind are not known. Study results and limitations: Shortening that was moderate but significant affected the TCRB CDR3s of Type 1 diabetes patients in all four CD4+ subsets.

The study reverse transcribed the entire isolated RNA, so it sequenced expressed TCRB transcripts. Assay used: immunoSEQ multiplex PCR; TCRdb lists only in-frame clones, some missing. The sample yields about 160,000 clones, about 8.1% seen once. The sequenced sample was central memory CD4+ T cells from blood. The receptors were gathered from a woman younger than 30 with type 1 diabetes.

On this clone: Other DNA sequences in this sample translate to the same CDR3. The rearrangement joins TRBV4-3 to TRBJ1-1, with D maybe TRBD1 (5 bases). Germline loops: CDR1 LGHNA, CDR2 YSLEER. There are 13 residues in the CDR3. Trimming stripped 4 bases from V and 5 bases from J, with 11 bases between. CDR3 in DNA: TGCGCCAGCAGCCGTCAGGGTCGGACTGAAGCTTTCTTT. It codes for CASSRQGRTEAFF.

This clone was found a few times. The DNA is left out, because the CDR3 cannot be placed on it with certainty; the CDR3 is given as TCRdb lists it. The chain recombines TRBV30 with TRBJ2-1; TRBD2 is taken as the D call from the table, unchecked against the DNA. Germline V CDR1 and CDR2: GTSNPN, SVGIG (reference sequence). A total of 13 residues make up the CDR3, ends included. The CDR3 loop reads CAWSVGRGARGFF.

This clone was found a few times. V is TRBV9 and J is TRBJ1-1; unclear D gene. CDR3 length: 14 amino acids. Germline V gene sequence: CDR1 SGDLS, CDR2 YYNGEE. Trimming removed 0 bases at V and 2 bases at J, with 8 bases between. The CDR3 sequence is CASSVDRANTEAFF. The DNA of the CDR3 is TGTGCCAGCAGCGTAGACAGAGCCAACACTGAAGCTTTCTTT.

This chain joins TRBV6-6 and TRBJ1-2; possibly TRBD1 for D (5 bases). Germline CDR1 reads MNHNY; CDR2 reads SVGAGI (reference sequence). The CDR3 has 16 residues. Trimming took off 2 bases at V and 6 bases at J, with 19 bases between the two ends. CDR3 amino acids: CASSYPTPSPGDGYTF. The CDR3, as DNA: TGTGCCAGCAGTTACCCAACCCCCAGTCCGGGGGATGGCTACACCTTC.

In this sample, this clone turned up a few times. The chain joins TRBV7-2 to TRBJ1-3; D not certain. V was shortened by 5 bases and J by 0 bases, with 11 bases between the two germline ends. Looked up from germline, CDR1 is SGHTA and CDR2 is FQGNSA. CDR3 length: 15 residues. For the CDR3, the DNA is TGTGCCAGCAGCGACTTTGGCGTCTCTGGAAACACCATATATTTT. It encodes CASSDFGVSGNTIYF.

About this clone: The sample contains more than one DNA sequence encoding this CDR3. This chain's CDR3 is CASSLTGTQYF. In DNA, the CDR3 is TGTGCCAGCAGCTTAACGGGTACGCAGTATTTT. The chain uses TRBV7-2 and TRBJ2-3; D call uncertain. Germline values: CDR1 SGHTA, CDR2 FQGNSA. The CDR3 covers 11 residues. The V end lost 2 bases, the J end lost 8 bases, and 5 bases lay between the germline ends.

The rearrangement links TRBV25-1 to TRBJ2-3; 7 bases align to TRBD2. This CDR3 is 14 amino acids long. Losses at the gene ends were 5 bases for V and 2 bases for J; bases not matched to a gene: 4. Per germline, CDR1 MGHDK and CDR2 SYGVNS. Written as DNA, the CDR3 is TGTGCCAGCAGTCCCGGGAGGCTCACAGATACGCAGTATTTT. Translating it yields CASSPGRLTDTQYF.

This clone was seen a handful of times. CDR3 DNA sequence: TGTGCCAGCAGCTTGTGGGTAGCTAGCACAGATACGCAGTATTTT. Its translation is CASSLWVASTDTQYF. V usage is TRBV7-2 and J usage is TRBJ2-3; D is undetermined. The ends were cut back, 3 bases at V and 0 bases at J, with 10 bases in the middle. The CDR3 runs 15 residues. In germline, CDR1 is SGHTA, CDR2 FQGNSA.

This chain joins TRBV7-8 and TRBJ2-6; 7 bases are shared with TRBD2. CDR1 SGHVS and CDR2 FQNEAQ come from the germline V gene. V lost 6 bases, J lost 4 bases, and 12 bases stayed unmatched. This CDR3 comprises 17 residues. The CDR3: CASSLSLGGTGANVLTF. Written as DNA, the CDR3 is TGTGCCAGCAGTCTCAGTTTGGGGGGGACCGGGGCCAACGTCCTGACTTTC.

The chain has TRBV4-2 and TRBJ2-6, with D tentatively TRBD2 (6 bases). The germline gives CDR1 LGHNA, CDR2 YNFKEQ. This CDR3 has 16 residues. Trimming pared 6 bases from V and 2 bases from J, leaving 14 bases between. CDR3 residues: CASSQPGRTGANVLTF. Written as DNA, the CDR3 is TGTGCCAGCAGTCAACCCGGGAGAACTGGGGCCAACGTCCTGACTTTC.

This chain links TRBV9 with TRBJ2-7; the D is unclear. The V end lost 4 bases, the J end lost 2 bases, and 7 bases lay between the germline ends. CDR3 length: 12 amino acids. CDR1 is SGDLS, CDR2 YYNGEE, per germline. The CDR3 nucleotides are TGTGCCAGCAGCCACTCTACCTACGAGCAGTACTTC. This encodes CASSHSTYEQYF.

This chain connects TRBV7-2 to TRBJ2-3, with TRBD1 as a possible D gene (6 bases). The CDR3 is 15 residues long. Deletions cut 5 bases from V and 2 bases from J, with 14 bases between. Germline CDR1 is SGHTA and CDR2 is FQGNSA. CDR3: CASSEAQGPTDTQYF. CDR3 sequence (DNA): TGTGCCAGCAGCGAAGCACAGGGCCCCACAGATACGCAGTATTTT. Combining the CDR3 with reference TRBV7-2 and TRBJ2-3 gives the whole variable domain GAGVSQSPSNKVTEKGKDVELRCDPISGHTALYWYRQSLGQGLEFLIYFQGNSAPDKSGLPSDRFSAERTGGSVSTLTIQRTQQEDSAVYLCASSEAQGPTDTQYFGPGTRLTVL.

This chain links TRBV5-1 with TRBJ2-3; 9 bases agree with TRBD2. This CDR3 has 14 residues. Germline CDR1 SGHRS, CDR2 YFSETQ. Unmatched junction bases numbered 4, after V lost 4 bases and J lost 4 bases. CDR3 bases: TGCGCCAGCAGCCTAAGGACTAGCGCAGATACGCAGTATTTT. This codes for CASSLRTSADTQYF. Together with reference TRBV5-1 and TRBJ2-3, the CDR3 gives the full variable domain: KAGVTQTPRYLIKTRGQQVTLSCSPISGHRSVSWYQQTPGQGLQFLFEYFSETQRNKGNFPGRFSGRQFSNSRSEMNVSTLELGDSALYLCASSLRTSADTQYFGPGTRLTVL.

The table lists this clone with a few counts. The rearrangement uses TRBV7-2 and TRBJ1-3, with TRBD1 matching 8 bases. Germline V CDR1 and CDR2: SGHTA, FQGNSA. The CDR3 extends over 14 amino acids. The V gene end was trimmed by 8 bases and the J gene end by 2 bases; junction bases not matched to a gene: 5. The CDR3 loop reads CASGRGLTGNTIYF. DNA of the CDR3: TGTGCCAGCGGCAGGGGGCTTACTGGAAACACCATATATTTT.

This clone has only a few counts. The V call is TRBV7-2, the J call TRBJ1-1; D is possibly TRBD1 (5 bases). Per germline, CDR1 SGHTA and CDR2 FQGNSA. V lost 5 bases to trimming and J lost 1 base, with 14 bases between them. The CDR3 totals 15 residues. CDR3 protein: CASSAGLTGNTEAFF. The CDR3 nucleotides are TGTGCCAGCAGCGCCGGACTAACAGGGAACACTGAAGCTTTCTTT.

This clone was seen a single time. The CDR3 DNA reads TGTGCCAGCAGCCCCGAGAATGAGCAGTTCTTC. Translated, it gives CASSPENEQFF. This rearrangement joins TRBV7-8 to TRBJ2-1; D remains ambiguous. CDR1 is SGHVS and CDR2 is FQNEAQ in the germline V gene. The CDR3 length is 11 residues. The germline V and J ends were trimmed by 5 bases and 7 bases, with 6 bases remaining between them.